The next 11 T cell receptor beta chains were all read from a single sample in a study of control samples from healthy donors and cancer patients. The method was immunoSEQ multiplex PCR; TCRdb's version includes in-frame clones alone and lacks a portion of them. The sample contains some 120,000 clones, around 90% of which appear only once. The sample taken for sequencing was blood. These receptors were obtained from a man aged 18 to 30 in good health.

The chain joins TRBV19 to TRBJ2-7; the D gene is possibly TRBD1 (6 bases). The CDR3 extends over 15 amino acids. Trimming cost V 3 bases and J 0 bases, with 12 bases left between them. Germline V gene lookup returns CDR1 LNHDA and CDR2 SQIVND (reference sequence). CDR3: CASSMGHLISYEQYF. The CDR3 bases are TGTGCCAGTAGTATGGGACACCTGATCTCCTACGAGCAGTACTTC.

The rearrangement links TRBV6-5 to TRBJ1-2; D remains ambiguous. The CDR3 runs to 13 residues. V lost 7 bases and J lost 0, with 9 bases in between. Germline V gene data show CDR1 as MNHEY and CDR2 as SVGAGI. The CDR3 loop reads CASIPTTNYGYTF. The CDR3 nucleotides are TGTGCCAGCATTCCGACAACTAACTATGGCTACACCTTC.

V usage is TRBV7-3 and J usage is TRBJ1-2; possible D gene TRBD1, 6 bases. CDR1 is SGHTA, CDR2 FQGTGA, per germline. The CDR3 length is 15 residues. Trimming left V 5 bases short and J 5 bases short, with 18 bases between. The CDR3 DNA reads as TGTGCCAGCAGCCATTCCGGAGCAGGGGTATATGGCTACACCTTC. It encodes CASSHSGAGVYGYTF.

The rearrangement uses TRBV15 and TRBJ1-4, with D perhaps matching TRBD1 (5 bases). This CDR3 comprises 14 residues. The V end lost 3 bases, the J end lost 5 bases, and 10 bases lay between the germline ends. In germline, CDR1 is LNHNV, CDR2 YYDKDF (reference sequence). CDR3 residues: CATSSKGANEKLFF. DNA of the CDR3: TGTGCCACCAGCAGTAAAGGGGCCAATGAAAAACTGTTTTTT. The variable domain in full, with the rest retrieved from reference TRBV15 and TRBJ1-4, is DAMVIQNPRYQVTQFGKPVTLSCSQTLNHNVMYWYQQKSSQAPKLLFHYYDKDFNNEADTPDNFQSRRPNTSFCFLDIRSPGLGDTAMYLCATSSKGANEKLFFGSGTQLSVL.

The chain employs TRBV30 and TRBJ1-2; D is ambiguous. Germline values: CDR1 GTSNPN, CDR2 SVGIG (reference sequence). The CDR3 contains 12 residues. Trimming stripped 4 bases from V and 0 bases from J, with 6 bases between. The CDR3 sequence: CAWTMTNYGYTF. The CDR3 nucleotides are TGTGCCTGGACAATGACTAACTATGGCTACACCTTC.

The chain links TRBV7-9 to TRBJ2-5, with D possibly TRBD2 on 6 matching bases. V lost 6 bases, J lost 3 bases, and 23 bases lay in between. The CDR3 runs to 17 residues. Germline V gives CDR1 SEHNR, CDR2 FQNEAQ (reference sequence). The CDR3 nucleotides read TGTGCCAGCAGATCAATCTTAAAAGGGGCTAGCGAAGAGACCCAGTACTTC. It is translated as CASRSILKGASEETQYF.

The chain joins TRBV9 to TRBJ2-3; possibly TRBD1 for D (6 bases). The length of the CDR3 is 15 residues. The germline CDR1 and CDR2 sequences are SGDLS and YYNGEE. Trimming cost V 6 bases and J 0 bases, with 14 bases left between them. The CDR3 nucleotides are TGTGCCAGCACCCCCCAGGGGATAAGCACAGATACGCAGTATTTT. Translating gives CASTPQGISTDTQYF.

This sequence joins TRBV11-2 and TRBJ1-3; TRBD1 is a possible D gene (5 bases). The germline V and J ends were trimmed by 3 bases and 1 base, with 7 bases remaining between them. Germline lookup yields CDR1 SGHAT and CDR2 FQNNGV. The length of the CDR3 is 14 residues. The CDR3 loop reads CASSLTVSGNTIYF. In DNA, the CDR3 is TGTGCCAGCAGCTTGACAGTTTCTGGAAACACCATATATTTT.

V and J are TRBV7-7 and TRBJ2-7; tentative D call: TRBD1 (5 bases). Per the germline V gene, CDR1 is SSHAT and CDR2 is FNYEAQ (reference sequence). The CDR3 loop spans 15 amino acids. Trimming shortened V by 5 bases and J by 2 bases, and 16 bases separated the two germline ends. The CDR3 DNA sequence: TGTGCCAGCAGCCCGGACACCAGTGGTACCTACGAGCAGTACTTC. It translates to CASSPDTSGTYEQYF.

The gene calls are TRBV12-3 or TRBV12-4 and TRBJ2-7; D is unclear. The V and J ends lost 8 bases and 4 bases respectively, with 9 bases between them. CDR3 length equals 11 residues. The chain's CDR3 is CASRRSYEQYF. Here the CDR3 DNA reads TGTGCCAGCCGGCGGAGTTACGAGCAGTACTTC.

The genes are TRBV9 and TRBJ2-5, with 12 bases aligning to TRBD2. Germline V CDR1 and CDR2: SGDLS, YYNGEE. V dropped 4 bases and J dropped 5; count of bases not matched to a gene: 6. CDR3 length: 15 amino acids. CDR3 in amino acids: CASSPGLAGWETQYF. The CDR3 DNA sequence: TGTGCCAGCAGCCCCGGACTAGCGGGGTGGGAGACCCAGTACTTC.